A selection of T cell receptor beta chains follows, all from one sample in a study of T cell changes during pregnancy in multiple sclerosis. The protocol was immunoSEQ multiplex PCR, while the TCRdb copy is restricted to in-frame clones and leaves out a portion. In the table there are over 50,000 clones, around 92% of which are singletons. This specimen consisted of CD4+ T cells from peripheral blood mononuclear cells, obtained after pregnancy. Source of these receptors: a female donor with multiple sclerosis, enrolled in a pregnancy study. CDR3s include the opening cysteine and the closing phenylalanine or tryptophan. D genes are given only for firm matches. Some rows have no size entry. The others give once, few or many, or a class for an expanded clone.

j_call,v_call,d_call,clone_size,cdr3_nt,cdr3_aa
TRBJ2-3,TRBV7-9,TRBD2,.,TGTGCCAGCAGCCACGCGGGAGGGGGCACAGATACGCAGTATTTT,CASSHAGGGTDTQYF
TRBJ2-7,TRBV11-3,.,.,TGTGCCAGCAGCTTAATCGCAGGGTACGAGCAGTACTTC,CASSLIAGYEQYF
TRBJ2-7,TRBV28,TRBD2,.,TGTGCCAGCAGTTTGTCAGGACTAGCGGAAGGGAAAAGGGAGCAGTACTTC,CASSLSGLAEGKREQYF
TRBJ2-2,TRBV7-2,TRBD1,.,TGTGCCAGCAGCGGACAGGCCAGCACCGGGGAGCTGTTTTTT,CASSGQASTGELFF
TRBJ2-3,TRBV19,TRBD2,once,TGTGCCAGTAGTGCCGGGACTAGCGGGAGGGGAGATACGCAGTATTTT,CASSAGTSGRGDTQYF
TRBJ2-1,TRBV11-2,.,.,TGTGCCAGCAGGCCCGGGCAGGGGTCCATTTACAATGAGCAGTTCTTC,CASRPGQGSIYNEQFF
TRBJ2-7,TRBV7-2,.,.,TGTGCCAGCAGCTTAGCGTCCGGGAAAAACTCCTACGAGCAGTACTTC,CASSLASGKNSYEQYF
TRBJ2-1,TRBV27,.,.,TGTGCCAGCAGTTTCCGACTAGGGGTCGATGAGCAGTTCTTC,CASSFRLGVDEQFF
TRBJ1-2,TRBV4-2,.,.,TGTGCCAGCAGCCTTACAGGACGGCCGGACTATGGCTACACCTTC,CASSLTGRPDYGYTF
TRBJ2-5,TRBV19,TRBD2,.,TGTGCCAGTAGTATAGGTAGCGGGAAGGCCTGGGAGACCCAGTACTTC,CASSIGSGKAWETQYF
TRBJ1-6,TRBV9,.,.,TGTGCCAGCAGCGTCCAAGCCTCCTATAATTCACCCCTCCACTTT,CASSVQASYNSPLHF
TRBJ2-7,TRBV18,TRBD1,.,TGTGCCAGCTCACCGGCGACAGGGTGGGAGCAGTACTTC,CASSPATGWEQYF
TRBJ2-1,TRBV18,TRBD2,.,TGTGCCAGCTCATACGGGGGACTAGCGAAGAGCTCCTACAATGAGCAGTTCTTC,CASSYGGLAKSSYNEQFF
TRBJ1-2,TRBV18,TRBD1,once,TGTGCCAGCTCAGCCGACAGGGTCCAGGGCTACACCTTC,CASSADRVQGYTF
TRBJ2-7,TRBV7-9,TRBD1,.,TGTGCCAGCAGCTTAGGGACAGGGGTGTACGAGCAGTACTTC,CASSLGTGVYEQYF
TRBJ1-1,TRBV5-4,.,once,TGTGCCAGCAGCTTGGCCCTGGGGGGGGGCACTGAAGCTTTCTTT,CASSLALGGGTEAFF